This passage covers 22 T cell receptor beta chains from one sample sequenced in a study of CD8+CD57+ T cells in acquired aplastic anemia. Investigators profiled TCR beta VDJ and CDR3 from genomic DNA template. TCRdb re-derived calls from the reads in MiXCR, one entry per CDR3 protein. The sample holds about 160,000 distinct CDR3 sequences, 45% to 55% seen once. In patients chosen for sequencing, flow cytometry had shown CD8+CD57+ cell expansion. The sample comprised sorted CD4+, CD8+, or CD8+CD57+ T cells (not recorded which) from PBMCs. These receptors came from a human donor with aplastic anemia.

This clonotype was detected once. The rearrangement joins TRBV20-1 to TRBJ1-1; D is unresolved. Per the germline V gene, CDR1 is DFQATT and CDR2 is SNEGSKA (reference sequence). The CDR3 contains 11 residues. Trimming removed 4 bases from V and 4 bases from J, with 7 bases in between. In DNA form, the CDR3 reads TGCAGTGCTACCTATTCCACTGAAGCTTTCTTT. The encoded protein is CSATYSTEAFF.

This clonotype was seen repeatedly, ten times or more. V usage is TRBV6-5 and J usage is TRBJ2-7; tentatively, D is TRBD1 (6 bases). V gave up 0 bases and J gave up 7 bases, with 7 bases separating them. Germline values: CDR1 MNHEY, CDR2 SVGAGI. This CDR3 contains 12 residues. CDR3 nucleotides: TGTGCCAGCAGTTACTCTGGGACAGAGCAGTACTTC. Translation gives CASSYSGTEQYF.

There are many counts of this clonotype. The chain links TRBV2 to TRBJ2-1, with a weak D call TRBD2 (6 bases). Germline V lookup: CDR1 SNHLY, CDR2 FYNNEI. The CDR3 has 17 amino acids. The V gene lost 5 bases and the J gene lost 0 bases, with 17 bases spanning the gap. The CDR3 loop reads CASSPEGTGSSYNEQFF. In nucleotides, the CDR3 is TGTGCCAGCAGTCCGGAGGGAACGGGGAGCTCCTACAATGAGCAGTTCTTC.

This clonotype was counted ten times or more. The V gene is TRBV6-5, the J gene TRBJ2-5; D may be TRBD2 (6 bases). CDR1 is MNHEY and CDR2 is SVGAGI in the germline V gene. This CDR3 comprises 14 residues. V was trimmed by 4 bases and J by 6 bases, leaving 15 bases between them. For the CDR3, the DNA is TGTGCCAGCAGTTGGGACTCAGAGGTAAAGACCCAGTACTTC. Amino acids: CASSWDSEVKTQYF.

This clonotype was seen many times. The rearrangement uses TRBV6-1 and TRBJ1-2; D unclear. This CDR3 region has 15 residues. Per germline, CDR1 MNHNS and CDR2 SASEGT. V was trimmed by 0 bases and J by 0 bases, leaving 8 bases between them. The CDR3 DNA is TGTGCCAGCAGTGAAGCCGCGGACGCTAACTATGGCTACACCTTC. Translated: CASSEAADANYGYTF.

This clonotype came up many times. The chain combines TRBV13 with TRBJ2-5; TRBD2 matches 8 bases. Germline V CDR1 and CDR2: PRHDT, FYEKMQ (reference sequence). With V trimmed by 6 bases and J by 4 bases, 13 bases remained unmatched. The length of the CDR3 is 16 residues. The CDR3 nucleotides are TGTGCCAGCAGTCTCCCCACTAGCGGAGAACGAGAGACCCAGTACTTC. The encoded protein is CASSLPTSGERETQYF.

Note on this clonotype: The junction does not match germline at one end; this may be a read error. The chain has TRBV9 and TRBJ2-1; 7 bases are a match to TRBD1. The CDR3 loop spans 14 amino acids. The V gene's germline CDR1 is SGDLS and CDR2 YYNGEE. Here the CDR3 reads CASSSLRTGSEQLF. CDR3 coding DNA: TGTGCCAGCAGTTCCTTACGGACAGGATCAGAGCAGCTCTTC.

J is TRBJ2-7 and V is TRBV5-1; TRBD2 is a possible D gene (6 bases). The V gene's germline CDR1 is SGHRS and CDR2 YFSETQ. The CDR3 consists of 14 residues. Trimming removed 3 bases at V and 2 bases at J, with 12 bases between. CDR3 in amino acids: CASSSGSRAYEQYF. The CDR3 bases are TGCGCCAGCAGCTCCGGGAGCAGGGCCTACGAGCAGTACTTC.

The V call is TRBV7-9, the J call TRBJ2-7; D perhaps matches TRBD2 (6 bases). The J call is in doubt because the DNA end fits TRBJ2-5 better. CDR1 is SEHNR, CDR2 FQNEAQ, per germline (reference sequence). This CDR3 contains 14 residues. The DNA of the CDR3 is TGTGCCAGCAGCTCCGCGGGAAGCCAAGAGACCCAGTACTTC. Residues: CASSSAGSQETQYF.

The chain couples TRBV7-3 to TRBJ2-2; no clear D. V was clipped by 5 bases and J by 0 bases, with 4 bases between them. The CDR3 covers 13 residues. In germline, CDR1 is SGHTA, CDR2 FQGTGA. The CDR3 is CASSTANTGELFF. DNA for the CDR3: TGTGCCAGCAGCACCGCGAACACCGGGGAGCTGTTTTTT.

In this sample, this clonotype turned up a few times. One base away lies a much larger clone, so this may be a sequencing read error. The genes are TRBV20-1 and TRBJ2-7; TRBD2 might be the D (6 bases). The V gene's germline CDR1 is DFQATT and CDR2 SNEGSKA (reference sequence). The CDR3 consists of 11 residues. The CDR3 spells CSAWRAAERYF. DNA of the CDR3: TGCAGTGCCTGGAGGGCAGCCGAGCGGTACTTC.

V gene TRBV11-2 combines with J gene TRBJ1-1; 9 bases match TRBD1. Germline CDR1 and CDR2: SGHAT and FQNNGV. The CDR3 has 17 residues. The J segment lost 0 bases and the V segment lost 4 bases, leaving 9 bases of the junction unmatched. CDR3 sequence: CASSSSWTGAMNTEAFF. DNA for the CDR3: TGTGCCAGCAGCTCGTCTTGGACAGGGGCTATGAACACTGAAGCTTTCTTT.

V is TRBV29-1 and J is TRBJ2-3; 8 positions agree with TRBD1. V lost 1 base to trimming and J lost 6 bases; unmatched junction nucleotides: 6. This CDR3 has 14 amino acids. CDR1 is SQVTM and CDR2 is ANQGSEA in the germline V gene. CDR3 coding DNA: TGCAGCGTTGAAGGGCAGGGGGCGCATGATACGCAGTATTTT. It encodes CSVEGQGAHDTQYF.

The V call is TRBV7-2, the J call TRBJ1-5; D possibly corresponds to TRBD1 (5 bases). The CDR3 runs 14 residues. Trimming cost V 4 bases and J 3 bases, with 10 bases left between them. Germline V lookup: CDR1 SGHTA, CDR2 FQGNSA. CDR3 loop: CASSSPGTNQPQHF. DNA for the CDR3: TGTGCCAGCAGCTCCCCAGGGACCAATCAGCCCCAGCATTTT.

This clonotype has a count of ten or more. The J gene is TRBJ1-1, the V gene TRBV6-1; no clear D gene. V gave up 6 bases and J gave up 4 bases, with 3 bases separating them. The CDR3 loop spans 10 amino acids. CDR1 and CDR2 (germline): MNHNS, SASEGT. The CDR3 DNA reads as TGTGCCAGCAGGGGCACTGAAGCTTTCTTT. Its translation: CASRGTEAFF.

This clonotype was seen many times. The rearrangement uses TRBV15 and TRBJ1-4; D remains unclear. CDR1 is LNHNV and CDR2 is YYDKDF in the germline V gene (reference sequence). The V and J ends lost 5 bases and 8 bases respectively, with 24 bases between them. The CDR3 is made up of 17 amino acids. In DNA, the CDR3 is TGTGCCACCAGCGACGGCTCCGGGCCTAAACTGGGCGAAAAACTGTTTTTT. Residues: CATSDGSGPKLGEKLFF.

CDR3 sequence (DNA): TGCAGCGTTGAAGGGAGGTACAATGAGCAGTTCTTC. Translation: CSVEGRYNEQFF. The chain links TRBV29-1 to TRBJ2-1, with TRBD2 as a possible D gene (5 bases). V dropped 1 base and J dropped 4 bases, with 5 bases sitting between them. This CDR3 comprises 12 residues. From germline, CDR1 is SQVTM and CDR2 ANQGSEA.

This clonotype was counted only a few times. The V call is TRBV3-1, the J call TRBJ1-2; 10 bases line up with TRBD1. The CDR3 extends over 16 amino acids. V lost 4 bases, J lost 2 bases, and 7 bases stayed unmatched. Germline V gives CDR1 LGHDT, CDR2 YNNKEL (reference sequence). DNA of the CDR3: TGTGCCAGCAGCCGCTTATCGGGACAGGGGAACTATGGCTACACCTTC. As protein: CASSRLSGQGNYGYTF. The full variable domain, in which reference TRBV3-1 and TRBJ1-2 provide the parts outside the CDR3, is DTAVSQTPKYLVTQMGNDKSIKCEQNLGHDTMYWYKQDSKKFLKIMFSYNNKELIINETVPNRFSPKSPDKAHLNLHINSLELGDSAVYFCASSRLSGQGNYGYTFGSGTRLTVV.

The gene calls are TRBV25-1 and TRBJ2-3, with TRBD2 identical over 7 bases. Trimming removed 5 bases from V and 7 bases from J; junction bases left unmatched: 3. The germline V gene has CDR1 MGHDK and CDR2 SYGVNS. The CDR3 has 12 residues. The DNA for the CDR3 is TGTGCCAGCAGTCCCAGCGGGAATACGCAGTATTTT. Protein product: CASSPSGNTQYF.

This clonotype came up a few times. The CDR3: CSARGGQVEIYGYTF. The CDR3 nucleotides are TGCAGTGCTAGAGGTGGTCAGGTCGAAATCTATGGCTACACCTTC. This chain connects TRBV20-1 to TRBJ1-2, with D uncertain. CDR3 length equals 15 residues. Looked up from germline, CDR1 is DFQATT and CDR2 is SNEGSKA (reference sequence). Trimming took 1 base from V and 4 from J, leaving 16 bases between them.

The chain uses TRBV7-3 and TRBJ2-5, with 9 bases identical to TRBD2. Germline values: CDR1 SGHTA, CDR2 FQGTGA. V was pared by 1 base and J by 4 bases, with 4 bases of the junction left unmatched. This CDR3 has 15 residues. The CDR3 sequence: CASSLMSGRRETQYF. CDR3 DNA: TGTGCCAGCAGCTTAATGAGCGGGAGGCGAGAGACCCAGTACTTC.

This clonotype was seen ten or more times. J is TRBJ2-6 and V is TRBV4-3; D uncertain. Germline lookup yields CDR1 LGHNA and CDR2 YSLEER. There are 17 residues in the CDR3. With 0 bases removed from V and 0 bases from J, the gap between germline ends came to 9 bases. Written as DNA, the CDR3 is TGCGCCAGCAGCCAAGAAGGGCAGAGCTCTGGGGCCAACGTCCTGACTTTC. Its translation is CASSQEGQSSGANVLTF.